This T cell receptor beta chain was captured by sequencing in a study of T cell repertoires in cytomegalovirus infection. The V end lost 0 bases, the J end lost 1 base, and 7 bases lay between the germline ends. CDR3 size: 14 residues. CDR1 is MGHRA, CDR2 YSYEKL, per germline. TCRdb reprocessed the reads via MiXCR and lists one record per CDR3 protein. The sample includes some 920,000 distinct CDR3 sequences, 25% to 40% of them seen just once. Notes on this clonotype: Antigen specificity is unknown.

The TCR was taken from a human donor in good health (CMV status not recorded). Some clones in this sample may be carry-over from other donors' samples. The V gene is TRBV4-1, the J gene TRBJ2-7, with D hard to call. The sample consisted of cultured CD8+ T cells from PBMCs, taken from culture after CMV antigen stimulation. The CDR3 region has the DNA TGCGCCAGCAGCCAAGAGCCATATTCCTACGAGCAGTACGTC. It specifies CASSQEPYSYEQYV.